Listed here are 2 T cell receptor beta chains from one sample, sequenced in a study of graft-versus-host responses after intestinal transplantation. Using immunoSEQ multiplex PCR, the repertoire was profiled, and TCRdb retains in-frame clones only, with some absent. The sample shows tens of thousands of clones, less than 90% of them seen only once. Their antigen targets remain unknown. Sequenced material: unstimulated CD4+ T cells sorted from spleen or lymph node cells, taken before transplant. These TCRs come from a human donor who was the organ donor for an intestinal transplant.

The chain uses TRBV25-1 and TRBJ2-1; 7 bases align to TRBD1. CDR1 MGHDK and CDR2 SYGVNS come from the germline V gene. V shed 5 bases and J 5 bases; nucleotides not matched to a gene: 9. This CDR3 contains 15 residues. The DNA of the CDR3 is TGTGCCAGCAGTAAAAAACCGGACAGGCACAATGAGCAGTTCTTC. Protein product: CASSKKPDRHNEQFF.

This clone was detected only a few times. This chain connects TRBV6-5 to TRBJ1-2, with D hard to call. V lost 5 bases, J lost 1 base, and 8 bases lay in between. The germline V gene encodes CDR1 MNHEY and CDR2 SVGAGI. The CDR3 is made up of 13 amino acids. CDR3 protein: CASSSTLNYGYTF. DNA of the CDR3: TGTGCCAGCAGTAGCACCCTTAACTATGGCTACACCTTC.